This is a list of T cell receptor beta chains from one sample in a study of T-cell reconstitution after alpha-beta-depleted transplantation in children. In TCRdb, the PCR reads were re-called with MiXCR into one record per CDR3 protein. This sample has roughly 670,000 distinct CDR3 sequences, with about an eighth found just once. Material: PBMCs, obtained before TCRalphabeta/CD19-depleted stem cell transplant. The origin of the receptors is a girl aged 2 to 9 with congenital amegakaryocytic thrombocytopenia, due to receive a stem cell transplant. Both conserved end residues are part of each CDR3. D genes are given only for firm matches. Size is omitted from some rows. Given values are once, few, many or a class for expanded clones.

cdr3_nt: TGCGCCAGCAGCTCTAGGACGGCCCAAGAGACCCAGTACTTC
cdr3_aa: CASSSRTAQETQYF
v_call: TRBV5-1
d_call: NA
clone_size: many
j_call: TRBJ2-5

cdr3_nt: TGTGCCAGCAGTCCCTCCGGGAGGAGAGTTAACTATGGCTACACCTTC
cdr3_aa: CASSPSGRRVNYGYTF
v_call: TRBV27
d_call: NA
clone_size: many
j_call: TRBJ1-2

cdr3_nt: TGCAGTGCTAGGGGTAGCGGGATCCAAGAGACCCAGTACTTC
cdr3_aa: CSARGSGIQETQYF
v_call: TRBV20-1
d_call: TRBD2
clone_size: few
j_call: TRBJ2-5

cdr3_nt: TGCAGTGCTAGACTAGCGGGATTGCACGAGCAGTACTTC
cdr3_aa: CSARLAGLHEQYF
v_call: TRBV20-1
d_call: TRBD2
clone_size: few
j_call: TRBJ2-7

cdr3_nt: TGTGCCAGCAGCGCAAGACCAGGGACTGGGGCCAACGTCCTGACTTTC
cdr3_aa: CASSARPGTGANVLTF
v_call: TRBV7-9
d_call: NA
clone_size: many
j_call: TRBJ2-6

cdr3_nt: TGTGCCAGCAGCTTTCCAGGGCTAGGGTACGAGCAGTACTTC
cdr3_aa: CASSFPGLGYEQYF
v_call: TRBV7-2
d_call: NA
clone_size: many
j_call: TRBJ2-7

cdr3_nt: TGTGCCACCAGCAGAGATCGGTGGGGGGAGCAGTCCTACAATGAGCAGTTCTTC
cdr3_aa: CATSRDRWGEQSYNEQFF
v_call: TRBV15
d_call: NA
clone_size: NA
j_call: TRBJ2-1

cdr3_nt: TGCAGTGCGGGAAGAGCGGATATCGGGGCGGATACGCAGTATTTT
cdr3_aa: CSAGRADIGADTQYF
v_call: TRBV20-1
d_call: NA
clone_size: many
j_call: TRBJ2-3

cdr3_nt: TGTGCCACTTCGGGGACAGATCAAGAGACCCAGTACTTC
cdr3_aa: CATSGTDQETQYF
v_call: TRBV10-3
d_call: TRBD1
clone_size: many
j_call: TRBJ2-5

cdr3_nt: TGCAGCGTTGAAGAGGGAGCGGGAGTTGAGACCCAGTACTTC
cdr3_aa: CSVEEGAGVETQYF
v_call: TRBV29-1
d_call: TRBD2
clone_size: many
j_call: TRBJ2-5

cdr3_nt: TGCAGTGCTGGTGGACTCCTAGACTTAGGCTATGGCTACACCTTC
cdr3_aa: CSAGGLLDLGYGYTF
v_call: TRBV20-1
d_call: NA
clone_size: many
j_call: TRBJ1-2

cdr3_nt: TGCAGTGCTGTCCGGGACCGAGGGGATGAAAAACTGTTTTTT
cdr3_aa: CSAVRDRGDEKLFF
v_call: TRBV20-1
d_call: NA
clone_size: few
j_call: TRBJ1-4

cdr3_nt: TGCGCCAGCAGCCCCACCAGAGGGGCGGTTCTCTACGAGCAGTACTTC
cdr3_aa: CASSPTRGAVLYEQYF
v_call: TRBV5-1
d_call: NA
clone_size: many
j_call: TRBJ2-7

cdr3_nt: TGCAGCGCAAGCTTGGCGGGCAGGACGCGCACCGGGGAGCTGTTTTTT
cdr3_aa: CSASLAGRTRTGELFF
v_call: TRBV29-1
d_call: NA
clone_size: few
j_call: TRBJ2-2

cdr3_nt: TGTGCCAGCAGCGTGACTAGGCTGAGCTCCTACAATGAGCAGTTCTTC
cdr3_aa: CASSVTRLSSYNEQFF
v_call: TRBV5-6
d_call: NA
clone_size: few
j_call: TRBJ2-1

cdr3_nt: TGTGCCAGCAGCTTAGACGGGGGAGGCACCGGGGAGCTGTTTTTT
cdr3_aa: CASSLDGGGTGELFF
v_call: TRBV7-8
d_call: NA
clone_size: NA
j_call: TRBJ2-2

cdr3_nt: TGTGCCAGCAGGTTAACAGTTGCCTACGAGCAGTACTTC
cdr3_aa: CASRLTVAYEQYF
v_call: TRBV7-2
d_call: NA
clone_size: NA
j_call: TRBJ2-7

cdr3_nt: TGCAGCGTTTTCGCGCTAGCGGGAAACAATGAGCAGTTCTTC
cdr3_aa: CSVFALAGNNEQFF
v_call: TRBV29-1
d_call: TRBD2
clone_size: few
j_call: TRBJ2-1

cdr3_nt: TGTGCCAGCAGTGACGGAGGGGCTGAAGCTTTCTTT
cdr3_aa: CASSDGGAEAFF
v_call: TRBV2
d_call: NA
clone_size: many
j_call: TRBJ1-1

cdr3_nt: TGCAGTGCTATGCAAACGGTTGGGGAAAAACTGTTTTTT
cdr3_aa: CSAMQTVGEKLFF
v_call: TRBV20-1
d_call: NA
clone_size: many
j_call: TRBJ1-4

cdr3_nt: TGCGCCAGCAGCTTGGGTGGTACTAGCGCCGACAATGAGCAGTTCTTC
cdr3_aa: CASSLGGTSADNEQFF
v_call: TRBV5-1
d_call: TRBD2
clone_size: NA
j_call: TRBJ2-1

cdr3_nt: TGTGCCAGCAGTTTTCCCGGACTAGCGGGAGCCCTCAGGGGCGAGCAGTACTTC
cdr3_aa: CASSFPGLAGALRGEQYF
v_call: TRBV28
d_call: TRBD2
clone_size: NA
j_call: TRBJ2-7

cdr3_nt: TGTGCCAGCAGTTACACCCCGGGACTAGCGGCCGAGAATGAGCAGTTCTTC
cdr3_aa: CASSYTPGLAAENEQFF
v_call: TRBV6-5
d_call: TRBD2
clone_size: many
j_call: TRBJ2-1

cdr3_nt: TGTGCCAGCAGCTCAAAATTTGGGGCTGGGGACCGAGGAGGTAATGAGCAGTTCTTC
cdr3_aa: CASSSKFGAGDRGGNEQFF
v_call: TRBV11-1
d_call: NA
clone_size: NA
j_call: TRBJ2-1

cdr3_nt: TGCGCCAGCAGTCAAGCTGGGACTAGCGGGAGTTACGAGCAGTACTTC
cdr3_aa: CASSQAGTSGSYEQYF
v_call: TRBV4-1
d_call: TRBD2
clone_size: few
j_call: TRBJ2-7

cdr3_nt: TGCAGTGCCAACGTCCCGCGTCAAGAGACCCAGTACTTC
cdr3_aa: CSANVPRQETQYF
v_call: TRBV20-1
d_call: NA
clone_size: many
j_call: TRBJ2-5

cdr3_nt: TGTGCCAGCAGTTCAGGGGGGACAGGGAACTACGAGCAGTACTTC
cdr3_aa: CASSSGGTGNYEQYF
v_call: TRBV12-3/TRBV12-4
d_call: TRBD1
clone_size: few
j_call: TRBJ2-7

cdr3_nt: TGCGCCAGCAGTACAGGGTGGGACACAGATACGCAGTATTTT
cdr3_aa: CASSTGWDTDTQYF
v_call: TRBV5-1
d_call: NA
clone_size: many
j_call: TRBJ2-3

cdr3_nt: TGTGCCAGCAGCGCTGAATTGAGTTACGAGCAGTACTTC
cdr3_aa: CASSAELSYEQYF
v_call: TRBV14
d_call: NA
clone_size: NA
j_call: TRBJ2-7

cdr3_nt: TGTGCCATCAGTGAGCCGGAGCAGGGGTTAACAGATACGCAGTATTTT
cdr3_aa: CAISEPEQGLTDTQYF
v_call: TRBV10-3
d_call: NA
clone_size: many
j_call: TRBJ2-3

cdr3_nt: TGTGCCAGCAGTGAAGTGGGGTTGGGAGAGCAGTACTTC
cdr3_aa: CASSEVGLGEQYF
v_call: TRBV2
d_call: NA
clone_size: NA
j_call: TRBJ2-7

cdr3_nt: TGTGCCAGCAGCTTCAATGGACTAGGAGAGACCCAGTACTTC
cdr3_aa: CASSFNGLGETQYF
v_call: TRBV11-2
d_call: TRBD2
clone_size: NA
j_call: TRBJ2-5

cdr3_nt: TGTGCCAGCAGCCTTCAGGGGCTTGGTGAAGCTTTCTTT
cdr3_aa: CASSLQGLGEAFF
v_call: TRBV7-3
d_call: NA
clone_size: many
j_call: TRBJ1-1

cdr3_nt: TGCGCCAGCAGCTTGGTGGGGAACTACAATGAGCAGTTCTTC
cdr3_aa: CASSLVGNYNEQFF
v_call: TRBV5-1
d_call: NA
clone_size: many
j_call: TRBJ2-1

cdr3_nt: TGTGCCAGCAACCCAGGTGGGTTCTTGAAGCCCCAGCATTTT
cdr3_aa: CASNPGGFLKPQHF
v_call: TRBV28
d_call: NA
clone_size: few
j_call: TRBJ1-5

cdr3_nt: TGCGCCAGCAGCTACAGTCAGGGGACCCAGTACTTC
cdr3_aa: CASSYSQGTQYF
v_call: TRBV5-1
d_call: NA
clone_size: many
j_call: TRBJ2-5

cdr3_nt: TGTGCCAGCAGTGACCGGACAGGGGGCGTAGAGACCCAGTACTTC
cdr3_aa: CASSDRTGGVETQYF
v_call: TRBV12-3/TRBV12-4
d_call: TRBD1
clone_size: NA
j_call: TRBJ2-5

cdr3_nt: TGCGCCAGCGTCCCATCCCCGGACAGAACCTACGAGCAGTACTTC
cdr3_aa: CASVPSPDRTYEQYF
v_call: TRBV5-1
d_call: NA
clone_size: many
j_call: TRBJ2-7

cdr3_nt: TGCAGTGCTAGAAGGGACAGTGGCAATCAGCCCCAGCATTTT
cdr3_aa: CSARRDSGNQPQHF
v_call: TRBV20-1
d_call: TRBD1
clone_size: many
j_call: TRBJ1-5

cdr3_nt: TGTGCCAGCAGTCCGGAATCTTATATTTCCCCGGACGCTGGAAACACCATATATTTT
cdr3_aa: CASSPESYISPDAGNTIYF
v_call: TRBV27
d_call: NA
clone_size: few
j_call: TRBJ1-3

cdr3_nt: TGCAGCGTTGAAGATGGGGACAGTTCCTACGAGCAGTACTTC
cdr3_aa: CSVEDGDSSYEQYF
v_call: TRBV29-1
d_call: TRBD1
clone_size: NA
j_call: TRBJ2-7

cdr3_nt: TGCAGTGCTATACCGGGACGTCCCGTCGAGCAGTACTTC
cdr3_aa: CSAIPGRPVEQYF
v_call: TRBV20-1
d_call: NA
clone_size: many
j_call: TRBJ2-7

cdr3_nt: TGCAGTGCTAGTACAGCGGGAGCTGGGGCCAACGTCCTGACTTTC
cdr3_aa: CSASTAGAGANVLTF
v_call: TRBV20-1
d_call: TRBD2
clone_size: many
j_call: TRBJ2-6

cdr3_nt: TGTGCCAGCAGCTTGTTGCAGTCCGGGACTGAGCAGTACTTC
cdr3_aa: CASSLLQSGTEQYF
v_call: TRBV7-9
d_call: NA
clone_size: few
j_call: TRBJ2-7

cdr3_nt: TGCAGCGTTGAGTTTAGGAACTCCTACGAGCAGTACTTC
cdr3_aa: CSVEFRNSYEQYF
v_call: TRBV29-1
d_call: NA
clone_size: NA
j_call: TRBJ2-7

cdr3_nt: TGTGCCAGTAGGACAGGCCAGTATGGCTACACCTTC
cdr3_aa: CASRTGQYGYTF
v_call: TRBV19
d_call: NA
clone_size: NA
j_call: TRBJ1-2

cdr3_nt: TGCAGTGCTAGACTAGCCCGGTTCGACTACGAGCAGTACTTC
cdr3_aa: CSARLARFDYEQYF
v_call: TRBV20-1
d_call: NA
clone_size: many
j_call: TRBJ2-7

cdr3_nt: TGCGCCAGCAGCTCCACGGGACTTAACTTAGGACTCTACGAGCAGTACTTC
cdr3_aa: CASSSTGLNLGLYEQYF
v_call: TRBV5-1
d_call: NA
clone_size: many
j_call: TRBJ2-7